This T cell receptor beta chain comes out of a study of blood T cell repertoires in COVID-19. The repertoire was sequenced with immunoSEQ multiplex PCR; TCRdb's copy has only in-frame clones and lacks some. The repertoire has about 160,000 clones, roughly 80% of them found once; the top ten carry approximately 8%. The CDR3 loop spans 15 amino acids. Trimming took off 2 bases at V and 4 bases at J, with 14 bases between the two ends. Germline V CDR1 and CDR2: KGHSH, LQKENI. The TCR sequence derives from a man aged 55 to 70 with acute or convalescent COVID-19. The rearrangement uses TRBV18 and TRBJ1-2; D unresolved. Material: peripheral blood. Here the CDR3 reads CASSPNRDFAYGYTF. CDR3 coding DNA: TGTGCCAGCTCACCAAACAGAGATTTCGCCTATGGCTACACCTTC.